These 4 T cell receptor beta chains share one sample of origin, sequenced in a study of blood T cells in healthy people across ages. A sample-barcoded 5' primer and a J-beta primer mix were used in a second PCR of roughly 6 to 11 cycles. TCRdb reanalysed the 5' RACE reads using MiXCR and keeps one entry per CDR3 protein. The sample gives around 580,000 distinct CDR3 sequences, 40% to 50% of which show up once; around 25% is in the top ten. Sequences were obtained from blood. The receptors derive from an elderly man in good health.

In this sample, this clonotype turned up a few times. The rearrangement uses TRBV5-1 and TRBJ2-1; 10 nucleotides line up with TRBD1. Per germline, CDR1 SGHRS and CDR2 YFSETQ. V shed 2 bases, J shed 2 bases, and the junction held 1 base outside the gene matches. The CDR3 totals 15 residues. The CDR3 DNA reads as TGCGCCAGCAGCTTTGGACAGGGGGCCTACAATGAGCAGTTCTTC. The encoded protein is CASSFGQGAYNEQFF.

The chain employs TRBV30 and TRBJ2-3, with D possibly TRBD2 on 6 matching bases. The germline V gene encodes CDR1 GTSNPN and CDR2 SVGIG (reference sequence). CDR3 size: 13 residues. V was trimmed by 2 bases and J by 4 bases, leaving 10 bases between them. In DNA, the CDR3 is TGTGCCTGGAGTAGAGGGGAGGCAGATACGCAGTATTTT. Amino acids: CAWSRGEADTQYF. Full variable domain (missing parts from reference TRBV30 and TRBJ2-3): SQTIHQWPATLVQPVGSPLSLECTVEGTSNPNLYWYRQAAGRGLQLLFYSVGIGQISSEVPQNLSASRPQDRQFILSSKKLLLSDSGFYLCAWSRGEADTQYFGPGTRLTVL.

The CDR3 protein is CASSLGQGGGELFF. The CDR3 nucleotides are TGTGCCAGCAGCTTGGGGCAGGGCGGAGGGGAGCTGTTTTTT. The V and J genes are TRBV5-5 and TRBJ2-2; weak D call: TRBD1 (5 bases). The CDR3 loop spans 14 amino acids. The germline V and J ends were trimmed by 0 bases and 8 bases, with 11 bases remaining between them. Germline V gene sequence: CDR1 SGHKS, CDR2 YYEKEE (reference sequence).

This clonotype was counted between two and nine times. The rearrangement joins TRBV18 to TRBJ2-1, with 8 bases fitting TRBD2. This CDR3 is built from 14 residues. Germline V gene data show CDR1 as KGHSH and CDR2 as LQKENI. Trimming at V came to 3 bases and at J to 4 bases, leaving 2 bases not matched to a gene. In DNA, the CDR3 is TGTGCCAGCTCACCTAGCGGGGCTTACAATGAGCAGTTCTTC. Encoded protein: CASSPSGAYNEQFF.